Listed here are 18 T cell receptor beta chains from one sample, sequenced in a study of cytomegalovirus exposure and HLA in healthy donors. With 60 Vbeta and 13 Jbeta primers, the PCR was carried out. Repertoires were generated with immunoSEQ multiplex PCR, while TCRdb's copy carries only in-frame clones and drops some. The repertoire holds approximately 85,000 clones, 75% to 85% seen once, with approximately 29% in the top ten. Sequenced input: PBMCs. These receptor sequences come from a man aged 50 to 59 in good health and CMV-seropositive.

The CDR3 bases are TGCAGCAGTGATTTTCAGGAAGAAGCTTTCTTT. Protein: CSSDFQEEAFF. The V gene is TRBV29-1, the J gene TRBJ1-1; no definite D call. CDR1 SQVTM and CDR2 ANQGSEA come from the germline V gene. This CDR3 is 11 amino acids long. Trimming removed 8 bases at V and 8 bases at J, with 15 bases between.

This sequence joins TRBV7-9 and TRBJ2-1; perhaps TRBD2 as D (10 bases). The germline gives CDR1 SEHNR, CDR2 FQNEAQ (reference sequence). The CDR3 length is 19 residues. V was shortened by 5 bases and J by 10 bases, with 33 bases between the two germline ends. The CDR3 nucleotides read TGTGCCAGCAGCGGTTGGGACAGGGTACTAGCGGGGTTATTGGGGGAGCAGTTCTTC. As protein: CASSGWDRVLAGLLGEQFF.

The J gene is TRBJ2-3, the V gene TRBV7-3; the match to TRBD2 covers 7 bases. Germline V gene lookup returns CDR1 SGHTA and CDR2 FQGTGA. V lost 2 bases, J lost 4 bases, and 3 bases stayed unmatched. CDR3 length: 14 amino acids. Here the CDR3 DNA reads TGTGCCAGCAGCTTACGGGCGGGGGCAGATACGCAGTATTTT. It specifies CASSLRAGADTQYF.

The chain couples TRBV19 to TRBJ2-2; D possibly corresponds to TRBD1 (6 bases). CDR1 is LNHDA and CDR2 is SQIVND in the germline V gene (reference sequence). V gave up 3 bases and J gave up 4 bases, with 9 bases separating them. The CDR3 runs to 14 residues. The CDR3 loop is CASSIARGTGELFF. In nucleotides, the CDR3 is TGTGCCAGTAGTATCGCCAGGGGCACCGGGGAGCTGTTTTTT.

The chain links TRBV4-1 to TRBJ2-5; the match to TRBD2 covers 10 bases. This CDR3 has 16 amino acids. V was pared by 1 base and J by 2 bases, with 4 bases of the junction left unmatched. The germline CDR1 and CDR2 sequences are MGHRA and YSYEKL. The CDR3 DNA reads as TGCGCCAGCAGCCAAGTTGGACTAGCGGAACAAGAGACCCAGTACTTC. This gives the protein CASSQVGLAEQETQYF.

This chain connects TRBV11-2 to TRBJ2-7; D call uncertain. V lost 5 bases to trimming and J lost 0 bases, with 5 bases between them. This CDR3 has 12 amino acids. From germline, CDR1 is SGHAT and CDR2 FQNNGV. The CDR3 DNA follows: TGTGCCAGCAGCCTGAGCTCCTACGAGCAGTACTTC. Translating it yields CASSLSSYEQYF.

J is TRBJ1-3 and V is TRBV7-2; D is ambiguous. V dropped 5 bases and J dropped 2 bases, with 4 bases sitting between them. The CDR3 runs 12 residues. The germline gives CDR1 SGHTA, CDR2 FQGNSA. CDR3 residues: CASSLAGNTIYF. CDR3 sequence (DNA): TGTGCCAGCAGCCTTGCTGGAAACACCATATATTTT.

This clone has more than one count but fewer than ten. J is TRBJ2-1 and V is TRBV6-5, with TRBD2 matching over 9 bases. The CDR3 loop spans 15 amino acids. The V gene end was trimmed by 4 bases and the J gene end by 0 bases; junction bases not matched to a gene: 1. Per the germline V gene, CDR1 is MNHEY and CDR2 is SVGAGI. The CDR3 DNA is TGTGCCAGCAGTTTTAGCGGGAGCTCCTACAATGAGCAGTTCTTC. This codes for CASSFSGSSYNEQFF.

CDR3 coding DNA: TGTGCCAGCAGTTACTCGGGGACAGGAGGGTATGGCTACACCTTC. Translating gives CASSYSGTGGYGYTF. The chain links TRBV6-5 to TRBJ1-2; TRBD1 matches at 8 bases. The germline gives CDR1 MNHEY, CDR2 SVGAGI. V shed 0 bases and J 5 bases; nucleotides not matched to a gene: 5. The CDR3 runs to 15 residues.

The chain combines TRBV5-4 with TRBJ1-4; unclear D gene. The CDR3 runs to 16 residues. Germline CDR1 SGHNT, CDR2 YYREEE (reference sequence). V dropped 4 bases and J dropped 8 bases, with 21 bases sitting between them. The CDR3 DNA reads TGTGCCAGCAGCCACCGCCGAGAGGGAAGACACGAAAAACTGTTTTTT. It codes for CASSHRREGRHEKLFF.

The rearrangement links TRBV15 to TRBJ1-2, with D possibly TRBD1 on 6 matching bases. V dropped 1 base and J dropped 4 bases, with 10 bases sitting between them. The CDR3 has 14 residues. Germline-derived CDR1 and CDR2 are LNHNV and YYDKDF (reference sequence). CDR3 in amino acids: CATSRAGQTYGYTF. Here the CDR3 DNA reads TGTGCCACCAGCAGAGCAGGACAGACCTATGGCTACACCTTC. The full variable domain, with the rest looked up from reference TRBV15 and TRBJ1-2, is DAMVIQNPRYQVTQFGKPVTLSCSQTLNHNVMYWYQQKSSQAPKLLFHYYDKDFNNEADTPDNFQSRRPNTSFCFLDIRSPGLGDTAMYLCATSRAGQTYGYTFGSGTRLTVV.

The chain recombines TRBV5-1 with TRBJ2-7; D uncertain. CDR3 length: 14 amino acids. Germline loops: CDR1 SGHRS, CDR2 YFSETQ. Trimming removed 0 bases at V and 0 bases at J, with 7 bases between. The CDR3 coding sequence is TGCGCCAGCAGCTTGGGTCCCAGCTCCTACGAGCAGTACTTC. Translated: CASSLGPSSYEQYF.

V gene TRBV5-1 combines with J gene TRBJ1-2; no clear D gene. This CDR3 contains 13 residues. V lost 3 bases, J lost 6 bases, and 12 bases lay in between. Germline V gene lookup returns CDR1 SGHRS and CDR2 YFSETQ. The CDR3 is CASSSMEVDGYTF. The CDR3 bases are TGCGCCAGCAGCTCGATGGAGGTGGATGGCTACACCTTC.

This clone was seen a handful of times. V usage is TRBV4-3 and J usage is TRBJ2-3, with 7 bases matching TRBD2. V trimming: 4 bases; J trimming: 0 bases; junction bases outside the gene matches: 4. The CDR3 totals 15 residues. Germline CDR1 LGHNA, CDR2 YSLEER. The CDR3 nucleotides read TGCGCCAGCAGCCGAGGGCGGGAGAGCACAGATACGCAGTATTTT. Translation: CASSRGRESTDTQYF.

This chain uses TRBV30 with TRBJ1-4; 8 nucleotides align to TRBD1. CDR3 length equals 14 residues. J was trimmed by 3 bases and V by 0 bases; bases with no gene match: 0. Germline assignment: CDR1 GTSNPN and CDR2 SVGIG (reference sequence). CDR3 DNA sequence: TGTGCCTGGAGTGTGACAGGGGCTAATGAAAAACTGTTTTTT. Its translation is CAWSVTGANEKLFF. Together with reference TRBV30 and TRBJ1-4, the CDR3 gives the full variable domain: SQTIHQWPATLVQPVGSPLSLECTVEGTSNPNLYWYRQAAGRGLQLLFYSVGIGQISSEVPQNLSASRPQDRQFILSSKKLLLSDSGFYLCAWSVTGANEKLFFGSGTQLSVL.

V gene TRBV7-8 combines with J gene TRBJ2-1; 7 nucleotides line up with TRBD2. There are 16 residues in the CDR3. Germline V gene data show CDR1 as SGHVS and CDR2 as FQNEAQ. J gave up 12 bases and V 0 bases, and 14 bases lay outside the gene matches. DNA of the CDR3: TGTGCCAGCAGCTTAGCGGTTAGATTGCGGGAGAGGTCGCAGTTCTTC. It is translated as CASSLAVRLRERSQFF.

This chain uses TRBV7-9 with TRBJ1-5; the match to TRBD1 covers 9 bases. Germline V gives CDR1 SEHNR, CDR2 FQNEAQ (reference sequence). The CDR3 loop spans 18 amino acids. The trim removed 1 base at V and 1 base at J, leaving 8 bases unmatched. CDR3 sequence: CASSLDRGQGMSNQPQHF. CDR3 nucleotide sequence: TGTGCCAGCAGCTTAGACAGGGGGCAAGGAATGAGCAATCAGCCCCAGCATTTT.

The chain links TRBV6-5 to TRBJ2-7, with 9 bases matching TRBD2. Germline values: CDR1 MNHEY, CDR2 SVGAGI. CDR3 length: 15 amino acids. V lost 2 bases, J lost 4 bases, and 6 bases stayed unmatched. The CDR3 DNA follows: TGTGCCAGCAGTTACAGTAGCGGGAGTTTGTACGAGCAGTACTTC. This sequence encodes CASSYSSGSLYEQYF.